Presented here are 9 T cell receptor beta chains from one specimen sequenced in a study of blood T cell repertoires in COVID-19. TCRdb's table, derived via immunoSEQ multiplex PCR, lists solely in-frame clones and lacks some. The data hold approximately 48,000 clones, with 85% to 90% observed a single time. Sequencing used peripheral blood. Source of these receptors: a man aged 55 to 70 with acute or convalescent COVID-19.

The V gene is TRBV5-4, the J gene TRBJ2-7; 7 nucleotides match TRBD2. This CDR3 region has 13 residues. Germline lookup yields CDR1 SGHNT and CDR2 YYREEE (reference sequence). Trimming took 1 base from V and 6 from J; bases not matched to a gene: 4. DNA for the CDR3: TGTGCCAGCAGCTTGAGGGAGGGCCGCGAGCAGTACTTC. Its protein is CASSLREGREQYF.

This chain uses TRBV28 with TRBJ1-5; TRBD1 agrees at 9 bases. The CDR3 has 15 amino acids. The J segment lost 4 bases and the V segment lost 4 bases, leaving 5 bases of the junction unmatched. Germline loops: CDR1 MDHEN, CDR2 SYDVKM. CDR3 region: CASSSGQGGNQPQHF. CDR3 nucleotides: TGTGCCAGCAGTTCGGGACAGGGTGGAAATCAGCCCCAGCATTTT.

This chain uses TRBV19 with TRBJ2-1; a weak D match, TRBD2 (7 bases). The CDR3 totals 16 residues. V lost 1 base to trimming and J lost 1 base, with 11 bases between them. Germline V lookup: CDR1 LNHDA, CDR2 SQIVND (reference sequence). The CDR3 spells CASSIGGGSSYNEQFF. The CDR3 nucleotides are TGTGCCAGTAGTATAGGCGGGGGCAGTTCCTACAATGAGCAGTTCTTC.

This clone was seen only once. V usage is TRBV28 and J usage is TRBJ2-7; 14 bases line up with TRBD2. This CDR3 has 18 residues. J gave up 4 bases and V 6 bases, and 14 bases lay outside the gene matches. The germline V gene has CDR1 MDHEN and CDR2 SYDVKM. The DNA of the CDR3 is TGTGCCAGCAGGACGGGACTAGCGGGAGATCTGTTAGTGTACGAGCAGTACTTC. Its translation is CASRTGLAGDLLVYEQYF.

The V gene is TRBV7-3, the J gene TRBJ2-5; 9 nucleotides line up with TRBD1. This CDR3 is 16 amino acids long. The V segment lost 5 bases and the J segment 2 bases; nucleotides outside the gene matches: 9. The germline gives CDR1 SGHTA, CDR2 FQGTGA. The CDR3 loop is CASSPHGTGLQETQYF. CDR3 nucleotides: TGTGCCAGCAGCCCCCACGGGACAGGGCTGCAAGAGACCCAGTACTTC. The whole variable domain, remainder taken from reference TRBV7-3 and TRBJ2-5, is GAGVSQTPSNKVTEKGKYVELRCDPISGHTALYWYRQSLGQGPEFLIYFQGTGAADDSGLPNDRFFAVRPEGSVSTLKIQRTERGDSAVYLCASSPHGTGLQETQYFGPGTRLLVL.

The chain is built from TRBV18 and TRBJ2-2; TRBD1 matches at 8 bases. Looked up from germline, CDR1 is KGHSH and CDR2 is LQKENI. Trimming cost V 6 bases and J 7 bases; bases outside gene matches: 10. This CDR3 spans 15 amino acids. The CDR3 here is CASSQGQGQSGELFF. DNA of the CDR3: TGTGCCAGCTCTCAAGGACAGGGCCAGAGCGGGGAGCTGTTTTTT.

V gene TRBV15 combines with J gene TRBJ1-4, with D possibly TRBD1 on 6 matching bases. The CDR3 contains 17 residues. V gave up 0 bases and J gave up 4 bases, with 15 bases separating them. CDR1 and CDR2 (germline): LNHNV, YYDKDF (reference sequence). CDR3 in amino acids: CATSRDVLGQINEKLFF. In DNA, the CDR3 is TGTGCCACCAGCAGAGATGTTTTGGGACAAATTAATGAAAAACTGTTTTTT.

Worth noting for this clone: Being one base from a much bigger clone, this may be a read error. The sample holds other DNA sequences that translate to the same CDR3. This chain uses TRBV6-5 with TRBJ1-1, with D possibly being TRBD1 (6 bases). Trimming shortened V by 0 bases and J by 2 bases, and 10 bases separated the two germline ends. CDR3 length: 15 amino acids. Germline V gives CDR1 MNHEY, CDR2 SVGAGI. The CDR3, as DNA: TGTGCCAGCAGTTACTCGGGCAGGGGCAACACTGAAGCTTTCTTT. Its protein product is CASSYSGRGNTEAFF.

This clone was observed a single time. This chain uses TRBV27 with TRBJ2-7; 13 bases align to TRBD2. V dropped 6 bases and J dropped 4; count of bases not matched to a gene: 6. There are 15 residues in the CDR3. Germline V gene lookup returns CDR1 MNHEY and CDR2 SMNVEV (reference sequence). CDR3 protein: CASSQGLAGSYEQYF. CDR3 DNA: TGTGCCAGCAGCCAGGGACTAGCGGGATCTTACGAGCAGTACTTC.